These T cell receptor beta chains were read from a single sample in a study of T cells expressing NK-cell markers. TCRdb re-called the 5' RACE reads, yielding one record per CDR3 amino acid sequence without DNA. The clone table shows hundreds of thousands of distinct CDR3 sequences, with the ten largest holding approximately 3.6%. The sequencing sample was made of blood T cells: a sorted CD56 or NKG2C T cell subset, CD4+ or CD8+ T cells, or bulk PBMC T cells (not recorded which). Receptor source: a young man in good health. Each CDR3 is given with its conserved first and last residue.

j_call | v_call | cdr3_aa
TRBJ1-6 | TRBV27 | CASSLGRDGSPLHF
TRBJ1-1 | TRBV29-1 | CSPGGGARTEAFF
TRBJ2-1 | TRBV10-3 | CAISEPGTGTYNEQFF
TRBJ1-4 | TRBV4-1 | CASSQRDSGAFEKLFF
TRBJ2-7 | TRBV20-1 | CSASDTGTATYEQYF
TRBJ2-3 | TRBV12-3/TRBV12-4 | CASTIGTRFDTDTQYF
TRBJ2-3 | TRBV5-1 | CASSLAPSGSPDTQYF
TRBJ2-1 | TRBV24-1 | CATSDKTSSDEQFF
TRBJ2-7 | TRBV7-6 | CASSLAVGTDSSYEQYF
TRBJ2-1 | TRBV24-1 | CATSGGSASPLYNEQFF
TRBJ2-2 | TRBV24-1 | CATSDERTPGELFF
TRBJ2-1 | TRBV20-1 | CSASQGRSEQFF
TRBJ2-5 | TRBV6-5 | CASSSPTPRGEETQYF
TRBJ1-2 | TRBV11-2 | CASSPLTGKGGYTF
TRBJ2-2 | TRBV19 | CASSIAGGLVTGELFF
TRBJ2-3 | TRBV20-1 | CSAPKGGTDTQYF
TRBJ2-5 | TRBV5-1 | CASSRSRETQYF
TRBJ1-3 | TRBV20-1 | CSARGDGGSGNTIYF
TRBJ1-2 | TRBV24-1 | CATSDLGQGIGYTF
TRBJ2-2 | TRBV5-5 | CASSLLNSRIDGELFF
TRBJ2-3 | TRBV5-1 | CASSPDTRIGTDTQYF
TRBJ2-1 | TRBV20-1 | CSARDDRSGTSYNEQFF
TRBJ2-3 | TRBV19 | CASRLLAGTTDTQYF
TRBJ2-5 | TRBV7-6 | CASSLAPGFRETQYF
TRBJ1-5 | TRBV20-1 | CSASTGWNQPQHF
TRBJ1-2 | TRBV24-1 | CATSDFKAGSYGYTF
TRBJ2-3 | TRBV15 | CATGRGGGSPDTQYF
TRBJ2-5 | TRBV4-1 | CASSQVGLASETQYF
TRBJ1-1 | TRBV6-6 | CASMVRKNTEAFF
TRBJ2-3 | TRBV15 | CATQYGTHSSTDTQYF
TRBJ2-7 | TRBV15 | CATSRDPGTAPYEQYF
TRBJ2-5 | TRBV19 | CASSTLFREHETQYF
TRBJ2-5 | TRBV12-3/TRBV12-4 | CASSSGTSGAETQYF
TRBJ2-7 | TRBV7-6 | CASSLGLAGGPSSYEQYF
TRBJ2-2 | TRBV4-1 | CASSQGGSGRITGELFF
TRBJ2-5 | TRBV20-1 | CSYRSGPETQYF
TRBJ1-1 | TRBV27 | CASSPPRTGGTEAFF
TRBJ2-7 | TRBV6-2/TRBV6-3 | CASNLRDRGYSSYEQYF
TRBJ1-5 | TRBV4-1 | CASSPGWGYSNQPQHF
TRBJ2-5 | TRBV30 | CAWSGGGAQETQYF
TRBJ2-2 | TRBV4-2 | CASSQDPESADTGELFF
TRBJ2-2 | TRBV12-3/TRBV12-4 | CASILAHTGELFF
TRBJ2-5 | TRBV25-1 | CASSGRTGSQETQYF
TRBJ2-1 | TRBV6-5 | CASSYSRDLGEQFF
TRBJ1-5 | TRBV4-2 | CASSPAGNPQPQHF
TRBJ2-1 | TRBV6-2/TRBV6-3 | CASSYNRDSSSYNEQFF
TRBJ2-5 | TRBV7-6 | CASSLRLAGGAETQYF
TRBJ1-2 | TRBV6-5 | CASSPIRSPTSGYTF
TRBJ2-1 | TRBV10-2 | CASTSGLAGRSNEQFF
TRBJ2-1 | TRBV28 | CASRNRGLAGIEQFF
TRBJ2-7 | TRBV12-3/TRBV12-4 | CASSGSRGLVFEQYF
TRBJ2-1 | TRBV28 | CASSPPPVGNEQFF
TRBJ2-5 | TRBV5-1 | CASSPVDRGWETQYF
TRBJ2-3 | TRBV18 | CASSPVGQATDTQYF
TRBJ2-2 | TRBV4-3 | CASSQETGFGTTGELFF
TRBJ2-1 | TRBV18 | CASSQPGAHNEQFF